These 27 T cell receptor beta chains came from one sample sequenced in a study of graft-versus-host responses after intestinal transplantation. Generated by immunoSEQ multiplex PCR, the TCRdb table keeps only in-frame clones and is missing some. Here the sample spans about 120,000 clones, roughly 93% being singletons. Antigen specificity for these receptors is unknown. The sequencing used unstimulated CD4+ T cells sorted from spleen or lymph node cells, collected before intestinal transplant. The receptors originated from a human donor who received an intestinal transplant.

V gene TRBV20-1 combines with J gene TRBJ2-5; unclear D gene. Germline V CDR1 and CDR2: DFQATT, SNEGSKA (reference sequence). The CDR3 contains 11 residues. Trimming left V 3 bases short and J 4 bases short, with 6 bases between. The DNA for the CDR3 is TGCAGTGCTAGTCCAGGAGAGACCCAGTACTTC. This gives the protein CSASPGETQYF.

This chain's CDR3 is CASSEALAGGRIYEQYF. In nucleotides, the CDR3 is TGTGCCAGCAGTGAAGCGCTGGCGGGCGGGAGAATTTACGAGCAGTACTTC. The J gene is TRBJ2-7, the V gene TRBV2; 7 positions agree with TRBD2. The CDR3 extends over 17 amino acids. Looked up from germline, CDR1 is SNHLY and CDR2 is FYNNEI. V dropped 0 bases and J dropped 4; count of bases not matched to a gene: 12.

This clone was picked up one time. The V call is TRBV5-4, the J call TRBJ2-5, with 9 positions matching TRBD1. Germline V lookup: CDR1 SGHNT, CDR2 YYREEE (reference sequence). With 5 bases clipped from V and 6 bases from J, the junction kept 11 bases outside the gene matches. The CDR3 is made up of 15 amino acids. The CDR3 is CASSSQGASLKTQYF. For the CDR3, the DNA is TGTGCCAGCAGTTCACAGGGGGCGTCATTGAAGACCCAGTACTTC.

The chain joins TRBV6-1 to TRBJ1-1; possible D gene TRBD1, 5 bases. Germline V gives CDR1 MNHNS, CDR2 SASEGT. Trimming shortened V by 6 bases and J by 4 bases, and 9 bases separated the two germline ends. The CDR3 has 12 residues. The CDR3 reads CASRWDLTEAFF. CDR3 in DNA: TGTGCCAGCAGGTGGGACCTCACTGAAGCTTTCTTT.

This rearrangement joins TRBV6-5 to TRBJ1-5; 7 positions agree with TRBD1. The CDR3 spans 14 residues. Germline CDR1 reads MNHEY; CDR2 reads SVGAGI. V was pared by 5 bases and J by 3 bases, with 4 bases of the junction left unmatched. CDR3 sequence reads: CASSRQGLNQPQHF. CDR3 DNA: TGTGCCAGCAGTCGACAGGGACTCAATCAGCCCCAGCATTTT.

The CDR3 nucleotides are TGTGCCAGCAGTGCAACTGGGAACACTGAAGCTTTCTTT. It encodes CASSATGNTEAFF. The genes are TRBV6-4 and TRBJ1-1; no clear D gene. The CDR3 loop spans 13 amino acids. Germline-derived CDR1 and CDR2 are MRHNA and SNTAGT. The ends were cut back, 4 bases at V and 1 base at J, with 7 bases in the middle.

The chain combines TRBV30 with TRBJ2-2; the D is unclear. Trimming left V 2 bases short and J 1 base short, with 8 bases between. This CDR3 spans 14 amino acids. Germline V gene sequence: CDR1 GTSNPN, CDR2 SVGIG (reference sequence). CDR3 amino acids: CAWSKKRNTGELFF. DNA of the CDR3: TGTGCCTGGAGTAAGAAACGGAACACCGGGGAGCTGTTTTTT. The full variable domain, with the rest looked up from reference TRBV30 and TRBJ2-2, is SQTIHQWPATLVQPVGSPLSLECTVEGTSNPNLYWYRQAAGRGLQLLFYSVGIGQISSEVPQNLSASRPQDRQFILSSKKLLLSDSGFYLCAWSKKRNTGELFFGEGSRLTVL.

The chain has TRBV6-1 and TRBJ2-2; 8 bases are shared with TRBD2. The CDR3 length is 14 residues. Trimming at V came to 4 bases and at J to 5 bases, leaving 3 bases not matched to a gene. Germline lookup yields CDR1 MNHNS and CDR2 SASEGT. CDR3 DNA sequence: TGTGCCAGCAGTGTAGCGGGACGGACCGGGGAGCTGTTTTTT. It yields the protein CASSVAGRTGELFF.

This chain connects TRBV6-5 to TRBJ2-1; 11 nucleotides agree with TRBD2. The germline gives CDR1 MNHEY, CDR2 SVGAGI. The CDR3 totals 15 residues. V lost 11 bases and J lost 8; bases outside the gene matches: 14. CDR3 in amino acids: CAGQRTSGYGDEQFF. In DNA, the CDR3 is TGTGCCGGCCAGAGGACTAGCGGGTATGGGGATGAGCAGTTCTTC.

J is TRBJ2-3 and V is TRBV7-3, with D possibly being TRBD2 (6 bases). Trimming cost V 0 bases and J 4 bases, with 14 bases left between them. CDR3 size: 16 residues. Germline assignment: CDR1 SGHTA and CDR2 FQGTGA. The CDR3 DNA is TGTGCCAGCAGCTTAACTAGCGGCTCGGGGTCAGATACGCAGTATTTT. Encoded protein: CASSLTSGSGSDTQYF.

The chain recombines TRBV30 with TRBJ1-4, with D unresolved. The length of the CDR3 is 13 residues. In germline, CDR1 is GTSNPN, CDR2 SVGIG (reference sequence). Trimming pared 2 bases from V and 8 bases from J, leaving 12 bases between. The CDR3 loop reads CAWSTPLREKLFF. The CDR3 DNA reads as TGTGCCTGGAGTACCCCCCTTAGGGAAAAACTGTTTTTT.

The V gene is TRBV18, the J gene TRBJ1-3, with D possibly matching TRBD1 (5 bases). This CDR3 comprises 16 residues. Trimming shortened V by 2 bases and J by 0 bases, and 11 bases separated the two germline ends. Per germline, CDR1 KGHSH and CDR2 LQKENI. The CDR3 protein is CASSPAGGASGNTIYF. The CDR3 DNA sequence: TGTGCCAGCTCACCAGCGGGGGGAGCCTCTGGAAACACCATATATTTT.

The chain combines TRBV7-3 with TRBJ2-2; 7 nucleotides line up with TRBD1. V lost 3 bases and J lost 1; bases outside the gene matches: 5. Germline V gene data show CDR1 as SGHTA and CDR2 as FQGTGA. The CDR3 runs 16 residues. CDR3 sequence (DNA): TGTGCCAGCAGCTTTCGACAGGGTGGGAACACCGGGGAGCTGTTTTTT. Protein: CASSFRQGGNTGELFF.

J is TRBJ2-3 and V is TRBV11-2, with 12 bases aligning to TRBD2. V gave up 3 bases and J gave up 1 base; unmatched junction bases: 2. The CDR3 totals 16 residues. Germline assignment: CDR1 SGHAT and CDR2 FQNNGV. The CDR3 DNA reads as TGTGCCAGCAGCTTGAGACTAGCGGGAGGCACAGATACGCAGTATTTT. It is translated as CASSLRLAGGTDTQYF.

The chain recombines TRBV5-1 with TRBJ2-3; unclear D gene. The V end lost 0 bases, the J end lost 8 bases, and 19 bases lay between the germline ends. The CDR3 is 16 residues long. Germline CDR1 reads SGHRS; CDR2 reads YFSETQ. CDR3 DNA: TGCGCCAGCAGCTTGGGGAGTCCCACCACAGAACTTACGCAGTATTTT. Protein sequence: CASSLGSPTTELTQYF.

This clone has only one observation. Other nucleotide sequences from this sample produce the same CDR3. This rearrangement joins TRBV27 to TRBJ2-3; TRBD2 matches 11 bases. The CDR3 length is 15 residues. V was clipped by 5 bases and J by 3 bases; unmatched bases: 4. Germline V gene data show CDR1 as MNHEY and CDR2 as SMNVEV (reference sequence). CDR3 nucleotide sequence: TGTGCCAGCAGTCTCGGGACTAGCGGTACAGATACGCAGTATTTT. Amino acid sequence: CASSLGTSGTDTQYF.

V and J are TRBV4-2 and TRBJ2-1; TRBD2 matches 7 bases. The CDR3 extends over 17 amino acids. The V and J ends lost 4 bases and 5 bases, in that order; junction bases with no gene match: 14. Germline V CDR1 and CDR2: LGHNA, YNFKEQ. As DNA, the CDR3 is TGTGCCAGCAGCCGCTATTCGGGAAGCGGGACTAACAATGAGCAGTTCTTC. Its protein product is CASSRYSGSGTNNEQFF.

The chain has TRBV6-5 and TRBJ1-3; no firm D call. The CDR3 sequence is 15 residues long. Germline V gene lookup returns CDR1 MNHEY and CDR2 SVGAGI. V was clipped by 0 bases and J by 4 bases, with 10 bases between them. CDR3 amino acids: CASSYSILSGNTIYF. CDR3 sequence (DNA): TGTGCCAGCAGTTACTCGATCTTATCCGGAAACACCATATATTTT.

Here the CDR3 reads CASRISGSGYEQYF. CDR3 nucleotides: TGTGCCAGCAGAATTAGCGGGAGCGGATACGAGCAGTACTTC. The V and J genes are TRBV14 and TRBJ2-7; TRBD2 aligns across 9 bases. The V segment lost 6 bases and the J segment 4 bases; nucleotides outside the gene matches: 7. In germline, CDR1 is SGHDN, CDR2 FVKESK. The CDR3 length is 14 residues.

The rearrangement uses TRBV6-5 and TRBJ2-7; possibly TRBD1 for D (5 bases). Trimming removed 0 bases from V and 5 bases from J, with 17 bases in between. The CDR3 loop spans 16 amino acids. Germline V gene sequence: CDR1 MNHEY, CDR2 SVGAGI. The DNA of the CDR3 is TGTGCCAGCAGTTACTCGATAGGGGAACTCAGGGACGAGCAGTACTTC. Its translation: CASSYSIGELRDEQYF.

This rearrangement joins TRBV5-1 to TRBJ1-4; TRBD1 matches 7 bases. Germline CDR1 and CDR2: SGHRS and YFSETQ. The CDR3 totals 14 residues. Unmatched junction bases numbered 11, after V lost 9 bases and J lost 6 bases. CDR3 bases: TGCGCCACCTCGAGACAGGGAGGAGATGAAAAACTGTTTTTT. It encodes CATSRQGGDEKLFF.

The chain carries TRBV6-1 and TRBJ2-1; D gene unclear. CDR1 and CDR2 from the germline V gene are MNHNS and SASEGT. This CDR3 comprises 12 residues. With 8 bases removed from V and 1 base from J, the gap between germline ends came to 6 bases. The CDR3 sequence is CASGQSYNEQFF. DNA of the CDR3: TGTGCCAGCGGGCAGTCCTACAATGAGCAGTTCTTC.

The chain employs TRBV9 and TRBJ2-3, with 7 nucleotides matching TRBD1. CDR1 is SGDLS, CDR2 YYNGEE, per germline. The J segment lost 7 bases and the V segment lost 4 bases, leaving 9 bases of the junction unmatched. This CDR3 comprises 14 residues. CDR3 protein: CASSTHDRANTQYF. CDR3 nucleotide sequence: TGTGCCAGCAGCACCCATGACAGGGCAAATACGCAGTATTTT. Full variable domain (outside the CDR3, taken from reference TRBV9 and TRBJ2-3): DSGVTQTPKHLITATGQRVTLRCSPRSGDLSVYWYQQSLDQGLQFLIQYYNGEERAKGNILERFSAQQFPDLHSELNLSSLELGDSALYFCASSTHDRANTQYFGPGTRLTVL.

The gene calls are TRBV6-1 and TRBJ2-3, with no clear D. CDR3 length: 17 amino acids. V dropped 4 bases and J dropped 1 base, with 18 bases sitting between them. Per germline, CDR1 MNHNS and CDR2 SASEGT. CDR3 sequence (DNA): TGTGCCAGCAGTGTAACACCCCGAGCAGGCCGCACAGATACGCAGTATTTT. Translated, it gives CASSVTPRAGRTDTQYF.

The chain uses TRBV12-5 and TRBJ1-1; a weak D match, TRBD1 (6 bases). CDR3 length: 17 residues. The germline V gene encodes CDR1 LGHNT and CDR2 FRNRAP. V lost 1 base to trimming and J lost 1 base, with 16 bases between them. The CDR3, as DNA: TGTGCTAGTGGTTTGGACAGGGACGGGGTGGCGAACACTGAAGCTTTCTTT. This codes for CASGLDRDGVANTEAFF.

V is TRBV10-3 and J is TRBJ2-1; D is uncertain. The germline CDR1 and CDR2 sequences are ENHRY and SYGVKD. CDR3 length equals 15 residues. V lost 0 bases and J 2 bases, leaving 8 bases between the germline ends. For the CDR3, the DNA is TGTGCCATCAGTGAGTCGACGCACCCCTACAATGAGCAGTTCTTC. This translates into CAISESTHPYNEQFF.

This chain joins TRBV4-2 and TRBJ1-4; 7 bases align to TRBD1. CDR1 and CDR2 from the germline V gene are LGHNA and YNFKEQ. Trimming at V came to 0 bases and at J to 7 bases, leaving 8 bases not matched to a gene. The CDR3 runs to 16 residues. Written as DNA, the CDR3 is TGTGCCAGCAGCCAAGATTCGAGGGGGCGCGGTGAAAAACTGTTTTTT. Translated: CASSQDSRGRGEKLFF.